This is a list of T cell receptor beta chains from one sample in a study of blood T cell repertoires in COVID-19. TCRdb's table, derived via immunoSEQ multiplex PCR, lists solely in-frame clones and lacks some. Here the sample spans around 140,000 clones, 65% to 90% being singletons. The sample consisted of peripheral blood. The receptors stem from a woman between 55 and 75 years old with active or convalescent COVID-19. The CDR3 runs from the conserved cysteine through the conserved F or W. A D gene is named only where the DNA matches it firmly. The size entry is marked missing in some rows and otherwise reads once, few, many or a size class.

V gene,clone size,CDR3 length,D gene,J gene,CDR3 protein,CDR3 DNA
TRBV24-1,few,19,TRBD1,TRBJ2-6,CATSDSGQGAASGANVLTF,TGTGCCACCAGTGACTCTGGACAGGGGGCCGCTTCTGGGGCCAACGTCCTGACTTTC
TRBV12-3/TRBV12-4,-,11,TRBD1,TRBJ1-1,CASSRTGEAFF,TGTGCCAGCAGCCGGACAGGTGAAGCTTTCTTT
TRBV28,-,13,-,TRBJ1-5,CAGTTGGNQPQHF,TGTGCCGGTACGACTGGAGGAAATCAGCCCCAGCATTTT
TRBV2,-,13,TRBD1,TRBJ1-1,CASSGQAVTEAFF,TGTGCCAGCAGCGGACAGGCCGTTACTGAAGCTTTCTTT
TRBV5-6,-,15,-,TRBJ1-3,CASSWLRGSGNTIYF,TGTGCCAGCAGCTGGCTTAGGGGCTCTGGAAACACCATATATTTT
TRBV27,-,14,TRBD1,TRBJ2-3,CASSWAGGQDTQYF,TGTGCCAGCAGTTGGGCAGGGGGACAAGATACGCAGTATTTT
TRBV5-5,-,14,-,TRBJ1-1,CASSFRGVDTEAFF,TGTGCCAGCAGCTTCAGGGGTGTGGACACTGAAGCTTTCTTT
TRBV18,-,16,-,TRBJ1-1,CASSLTARTAEFEAFF,TGTGCCAGCTCACTAACTGCTAGGACAGCCGAATTTGAAGCTTTCTTT
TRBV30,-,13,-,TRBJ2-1,CAWSGLAYNEQFF,TGTGCCTGGAGTGGACTGGCCTACAATGAGCAGTTCTTC
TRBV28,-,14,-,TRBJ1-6,CASSPQGSNSPLHF,TGTGCCAGCAGTCCTCAGGGATCCAATTCACCCCTCCACTTT
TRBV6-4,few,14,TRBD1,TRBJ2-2,CASRGQGATGELFF,TGTGCCAGCAGGGGACAGGGGGCCACCGGGGAGCTGTTTTTT
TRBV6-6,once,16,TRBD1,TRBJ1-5,CASRPGQGVSNQPQHF,TGTGCCAGCAGACCCGGACAGGGCGTTAGCAATCAGCCCCAGCATTTT
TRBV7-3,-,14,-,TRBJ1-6,CASSLTGGDSPLHF,TGTGCCAGCAGCTTAACAGGGGGGGATTCACCCCTCCACTTT
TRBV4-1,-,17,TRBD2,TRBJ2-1,CASSQESFRTSDNEQFF,TGCGCCAGCAGCCAAGAATCCTTTAGGACTAGCGACAATGAGCAGTTCTTC
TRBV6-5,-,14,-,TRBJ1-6,CASSWVGGNSPLHF,TGTGCCAGCAGTTGGGTAGGAGGGAATTCACCCCTCCACTTT
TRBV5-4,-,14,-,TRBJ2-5,CASSQGYPTETQYF,TGTGCCAGCAGTCAGGGGTACCCCACAGAGACCCAGTACTTC
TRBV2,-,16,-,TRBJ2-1,CASSVGRGASYNEQFF,TGTGCCAGCAGTGTGGGGCGGGGTGCCTCCTACAATGAGCAGTTCTTC
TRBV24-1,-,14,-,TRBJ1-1,CATTGGVGNTEAFF,TGTGCCACCACCGGGGGGGTGGGGAACACTGAAGCTTTCTTT
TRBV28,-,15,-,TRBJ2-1,CASSSPSGGRDEQFF,TGTGCCAGCAGTTCCCCGTCCGGGGGGCGCGATGAGCAGTTCTTC
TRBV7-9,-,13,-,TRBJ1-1,CASSLEGGTEAFF,TGTGCCAGCAGCTTAGAAGGAGGAACTGAAGCTTTCTTT
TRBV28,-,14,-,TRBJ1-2,CASRLSQGSAGYTF,TGTGCCAGCAGGTTGTCCCAGGGGTCTGCTGGCTACACCTTC
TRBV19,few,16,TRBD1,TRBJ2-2,CASSTTQTGYTGELFF,TGTGCCAGTAGTACAACCCAGACAGGGTACACCGGGGAGCTGTTTTTT
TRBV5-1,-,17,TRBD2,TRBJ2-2,CASSAYRLAENTGELFF,TGCGCCAGCAGCGCCTACCGACTAGCGGAAAACACCGGGGAGCTGTTTTTT
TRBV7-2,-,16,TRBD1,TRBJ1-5,CASSLVGQGFNQPQHF,TGTGCCAGCAGCTTAGTGGGACAGGGTTTCAATCAGCCCCAGCATTTT
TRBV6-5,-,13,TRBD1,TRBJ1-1,CASSYSGTGLAFF,TGTGCCAGCAGTTACTCCGGGACAGGGTTAGCTTTCTTT
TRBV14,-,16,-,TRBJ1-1,CASSHPLGEGNTEAFF,TGTGCCAGCAGCCATCCCCTCGGGGAGGGGAACACTGAAGCTTTCTTT
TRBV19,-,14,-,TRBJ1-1,CASSRTAWDTEAFF,TGTGCCAGTAGTAGGACAGCCTGGGACACTGAAGCTTTCTTT
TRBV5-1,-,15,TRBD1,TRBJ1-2,CASSPRGQVSYGYTF,TGCGCCAGCAGTCCTAGGGGACAGGTTTCCTATGGCTACACCTTC
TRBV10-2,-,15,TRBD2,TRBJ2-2,CASSESGGASGELFF,TGCGCCAGCAGTGAGAGCGGGGGGGCTTCCGGGGAGCTGTTTTTT
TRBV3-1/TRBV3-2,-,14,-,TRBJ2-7,CASSRVGGNGEQYF,TGTGCCAGCAGCCGGGTAGGAGGGAACGGCGAGCAGTACTTC
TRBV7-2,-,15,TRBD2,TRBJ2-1,CASSFKAGGSYEQFF,TGTGCCAGCAGCTTCAAAGCGGGAGGTTCCTATGAGCAGTTCTTC
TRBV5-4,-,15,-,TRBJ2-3,CASSLDRGFTDTQYF,TGTGCCAGCAGCTTGGATCGGGGTTTTACAGATACGCAGTATTTT
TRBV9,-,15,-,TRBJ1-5,CASSVDEGGNQPQHF,TGTGCCAGCAGCGTAGATGAGGGAGGCAATCAGCCCCAGCATTTT
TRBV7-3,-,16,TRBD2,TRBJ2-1,CASSLTGGLAYNEQFF,TGTGCCAGCAGCTTAACTGGGGGACTAGCGTACAATGAGCAGTTCTTC
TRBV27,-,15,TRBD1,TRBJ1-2,CASRESRGTDYGYTF,TGTGCCAGCCGAGAGAGCCGAGGGACAGACTATGGCTACACCTTC
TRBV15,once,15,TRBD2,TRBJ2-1,CATSPRGTSGNEQFF,TGTGCCACCAGCCCTAGAGGGACTAGCGGCAATGAGCAGTTCTTC
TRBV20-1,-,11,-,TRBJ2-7,CSAPRWSEQYF,TGCAGTGCTCCCAGATGGAGCGAGCAGTACTTC
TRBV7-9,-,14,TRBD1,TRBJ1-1,CASSLAGGQGEAFF,TGTGCCAGCAGCTTAGCGGGCGGACAGGGGGAAGCTTTCTTT
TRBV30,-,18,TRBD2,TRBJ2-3,CAWSVRRTSGTSTDTQYF,TGTGCCTGGAGTGTACGGCGGACTAGCGGGACTAGCACAGATACGCAGTATTTT
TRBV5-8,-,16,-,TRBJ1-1,CASSSSWGGVDTEAFF,TGTGCCAGCAGCTCCTCCTGGGGGGGCGTGGACACTGAAGCTTTCTTT
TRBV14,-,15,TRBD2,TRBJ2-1,CASSPAGVSSSEQFF,TGTGCCAGCAGCCCAGCGGGAGTTTCATCCAGTGAGCAGTTCTTC
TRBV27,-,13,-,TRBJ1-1,CASSRETGLRAFF,TGTGCCAGCAGCCGCGAAACAGGGCTTCGGGCTTTCTTT
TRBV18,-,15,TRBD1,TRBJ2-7,CASSRGQGGNYEQYF,TGTGCCAGCTCACGGGGACAGGGGGGAAACTACGAGCAGTACTTC
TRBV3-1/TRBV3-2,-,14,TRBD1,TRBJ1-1,CASSQGDRATEAFF,TGTGCCAGCAGCCAAGGGGACAGGGCAACTGAAGCTTTCTTT
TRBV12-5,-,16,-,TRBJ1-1,CASGAAGTALNTEAFF,TGTGCTAGTGGTGCAGCCGGAACAGCTCTGAACACTGAAGCTTTCTTT
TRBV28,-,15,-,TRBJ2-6,CASSLPGVGANVLTF,TGTGCCAGCAGTTTACCAGGGGTCGGGGCCAACGTCCTGACTTTC
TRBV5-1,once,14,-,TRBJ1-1,CASSLVSRNTEAFF,TGCGCCAGCAGCTTGGTTTCGCGGAACACTGAAGCTTTCTTT
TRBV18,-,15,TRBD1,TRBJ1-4,CASSPNQGGDEKLFF,TGTGCCAGCTCACCTAACCAGGGGGGAGATGAAAAACTGTTTTTT
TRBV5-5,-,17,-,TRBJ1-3,CASSSAHDRSAGNTIYF,TGTGCCAGCAGCTCAGCACATGACCGCTCTGCCGGGAACACCATATATTTT
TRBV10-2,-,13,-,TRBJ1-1,CASSRQDAPEAFF,TGCGCCAGTTCTAGACAGGATGCGCCTGAAGCTTTCTTT
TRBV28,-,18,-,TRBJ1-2,CASSSRPWGEDTNYGYTF,TGTGCCAGCAGTTCCCGTCCGTGGGGCGAAGACACTAACTATGGCTACACCTTC
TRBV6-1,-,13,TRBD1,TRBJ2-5,CASSETGAETQYF,TGTGCCAGCAGTGAGACAGGGGCGGAGACCCAGTACTTC